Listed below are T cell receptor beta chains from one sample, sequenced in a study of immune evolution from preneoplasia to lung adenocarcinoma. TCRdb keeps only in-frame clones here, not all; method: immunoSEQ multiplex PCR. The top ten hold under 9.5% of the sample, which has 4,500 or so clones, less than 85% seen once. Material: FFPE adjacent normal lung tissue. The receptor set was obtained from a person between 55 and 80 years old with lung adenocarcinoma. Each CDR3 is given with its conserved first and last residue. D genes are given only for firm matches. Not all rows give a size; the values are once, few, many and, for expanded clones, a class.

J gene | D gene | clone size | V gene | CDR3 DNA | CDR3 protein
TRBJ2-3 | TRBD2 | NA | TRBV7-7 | TGTGCTAGCAGCTTAGGATTGGGGGGGACAGATACGCAGTATTTT | CASSLGLGGTDTQYF
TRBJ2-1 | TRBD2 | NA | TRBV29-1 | TGCAGCGTTAATGGGCGGGGGGGCGTCAATGAGCAGTTCTTC | CSVNGRGGVNEQFF
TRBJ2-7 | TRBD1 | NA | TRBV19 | TGTGCCAGTAAGGGACAGGGTACCTACGAGCAGTACTTC | CASKGQGTYEQYF
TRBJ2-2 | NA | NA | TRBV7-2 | TGTGCCAGCAGCTCGCGGACATTCACCGGGGAGCTGTTTTTT | CASSSRTFTGELFF
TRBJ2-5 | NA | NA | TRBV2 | TGTGCCAGCATTCGTGGTAGGGACCAAGAGACCCAGTACTTC | CASIRGRDQETQYF
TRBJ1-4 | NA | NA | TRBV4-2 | TGTGCCAGCAGCCAAGGAGGGGTAGGGGATGAAAAACTGTTTTTT | CASSQGGVGDEKLFF
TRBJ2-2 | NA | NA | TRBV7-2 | TGTGCCAGCAGCCGGGACGCCACCGGGGAGCTGTTTTTT | CASSRDATGELFF
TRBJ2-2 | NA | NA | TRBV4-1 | TGCGCCAGCAGCCGCGGCCGGGACACAGGGCCGAACACCGGGGAGCTGTTTTTT | CASSRGRDTGPNTGELFF
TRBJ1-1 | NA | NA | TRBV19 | TGTGCCAGTAGTATTTGGGCGGCTGAAGCTTTCTTT | CASSIWAAEAFF
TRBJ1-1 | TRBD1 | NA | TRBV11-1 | TGTGCCAGCAGCCGTAACAGGGGCAACACTGAAGCTTTCTTT | CASSRNRGNTEAFF
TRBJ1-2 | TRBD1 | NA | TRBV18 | TGTGCCAGTACCTACCGGGACAGCTATGGCTACACCTTC | CASTYRDSYGYTF
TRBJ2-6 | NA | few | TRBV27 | TGTGCCAGCAGACCGCGATACAAAAACTCTGGGGCCAACGTCCTGACTTTC | CASRPRYKNSGANVLTF
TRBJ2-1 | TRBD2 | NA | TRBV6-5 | TGTGCCAGCAGTTTAGAGCGGGGGGCGCGCTACAATGAGCAGTTCTTC | CASSLERGARYNEQFF
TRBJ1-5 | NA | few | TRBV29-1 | TGCAGCGTTAAAGCGCAGCCCCAGCATTTT | CSVKAQPQHF
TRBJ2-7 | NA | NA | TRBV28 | TGTGCCAGCAGCCAACAGGGTACCTCCTACGAGCAGTACTTC | CASSQQGTSYEQYF
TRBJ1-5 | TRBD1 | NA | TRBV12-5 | TGTGCTAGTGGTTTGGTACTATCTCTACAGGGGGCTCATCAGCCCCAGCATTTT | CASGLVLSLQGAHQPQHF
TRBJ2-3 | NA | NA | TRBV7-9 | TGTGCCAGCAGCCCTTTTGGGGGGGCCTACACAGATACGCAGTATTTT | CASSPFGGAYTDTQYF
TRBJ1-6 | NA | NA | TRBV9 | TGTGCCAGCAGCGTAGGTACGGGGCCGGATTCACCCCTCCACTTT | CASSVGTGPDSPLHF
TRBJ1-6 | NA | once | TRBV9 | TGTGCCAGCAGCGTAGAACAGGGTTATTCACCCCTCCACTTT | CASSVEQGYSPLHF
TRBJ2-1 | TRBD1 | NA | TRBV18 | TGTGCCAGCTCACCCGGGACAGGGCTACCCAATGAGCAGTTCTTC | CASSPGTGLPNEQFF
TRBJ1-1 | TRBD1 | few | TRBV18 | TGTGCCAGCTCACCACCGTCGACAGGGTCGAACACTGAAGCTTTCTTT | CASSPPSTGSNTEAFF
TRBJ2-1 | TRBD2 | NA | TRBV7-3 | TGTGCCAGCAGCTTAACGTCTAGCGGGGTTAACAATGAGCAGTTCTTC | CASSLTSSGVNNEQFF
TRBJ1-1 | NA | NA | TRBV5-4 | TGTGCCAGCAGCGCAGGGTACATGAACACTGAAGCTTTCTTT | CASSAGYMNTEAFF
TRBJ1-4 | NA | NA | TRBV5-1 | TGCGCCAGCAGCTTGGGCGCCGGGGGGCGCGATGAAAAACTGTTTTTT | CASSLGAGGRDEKLFF
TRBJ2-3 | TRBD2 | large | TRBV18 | TGTGCCAGCTCACTCTTAGCGGGGGGGATTGGCACAGATACGCAGTATTTT | CASSLLAGGIGTDTQYF
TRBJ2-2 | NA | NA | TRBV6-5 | TGTGCCAGCAGGACTGACACCGGGGAGCTGTTTTTT | CASRTDTGELFF
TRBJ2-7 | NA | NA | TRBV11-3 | TGTGCCAGCAGCTTAGACACCGGTACCTACGAGCAGTACTTC | CASSLDTGTYEQYF
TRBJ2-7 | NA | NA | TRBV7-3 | TGTGCCAGCAGCTTAAATGCCGACAGCTACTACGAGCAGTACTTC | CASSLNADSYYEQYF
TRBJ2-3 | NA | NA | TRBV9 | TGTGCCAGCAGCGTAGTCGAGGAGTCTAGCACAGATACGCAGTATTTT | CASSVVEESSTDTQYF
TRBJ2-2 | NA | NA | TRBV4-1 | TGCGCCAGCAGCCAAGATGGGGGGGGCGCGAACACCGGGGAGCTGTTTTTT | CASSQDGGGANTGELFF
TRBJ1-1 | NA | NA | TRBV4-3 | TGCGCCAGCAGCCGGACAGCGAACACTGAAGCTTTCTTT | CASSRTANTEAFF
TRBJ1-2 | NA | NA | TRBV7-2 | TGTGCCAGCAGCTTAATCAGGGACTCCTGGAGTGGCTACACCTTC | CASSLIRDSWSGYTF
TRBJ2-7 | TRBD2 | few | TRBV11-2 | TGTGCCAGCAGCTTAGATGGGCGGGAGTCTGAGTACTTC | CASSLDGRESEYF
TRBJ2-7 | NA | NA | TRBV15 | TGTGCCACCACCCTAAACCCGGGCTACGAGCAGTACTTC | CATTLNPGYEQYF
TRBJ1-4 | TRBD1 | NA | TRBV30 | TGTGCCTGGAAAAAGAGGGGAGGACAGGGCGGTGAAAAACTGTTTTTT | CAWKKRGGQGGEKLFF
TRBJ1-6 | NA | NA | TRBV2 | TGTGCCAGCTTGAGAGTTAACCTCTATAATTCACCCCTCCACTTT | CASLRVNLYNSPLHF
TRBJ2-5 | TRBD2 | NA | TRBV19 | TGTGCCAGTAGTATGATAGGTGGGACTAGGGAGACCCAGTACTTC | CASSMIGGTRETQYF
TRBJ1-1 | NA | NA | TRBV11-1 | TGTGCCAGCACCCCGACGGGATACAGGAACACTGAAGCTTTCTTT | CASTPTGYRNTEAFF
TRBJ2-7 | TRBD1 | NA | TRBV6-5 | TGTGCCAGCAGTGATTGGACAGGCTCGAGGGAGCAGTACTTC | CASSDWTGSREQYF
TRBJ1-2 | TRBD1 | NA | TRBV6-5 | TGTGCCAGCAGTTACTCCAACAGGGGGTCGGATGGCTACACCTTC | CASSYSNRGSDGYTF
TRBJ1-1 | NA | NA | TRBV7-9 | TGTGCCAGCAGCCGCAGCCCTGAAGCTTTCTTT | CASSRSPEAFF
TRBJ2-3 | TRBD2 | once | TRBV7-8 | TGTGCCAGCAGCGTCAGCGGGGGCCTAGATACGCAGTATTTT | CASSVSGGLDTQYF
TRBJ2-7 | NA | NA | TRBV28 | TGTGCCAGCACCCGACAGGGAGGCGAGCAGTACTTC | CASTRQGGEQYF
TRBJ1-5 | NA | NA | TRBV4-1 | TGCGCCAGCAGCCAAAAAGGCCGAGATAGCAATCAGCCCCAGCATTTT | CASSQKGRDSNQPQHF
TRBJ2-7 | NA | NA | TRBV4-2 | TGTGCCAGCAGCCAGGGGACACCGCCTGCCTACGAGCAGTACTTC | CASSQGTPPAYEQYF
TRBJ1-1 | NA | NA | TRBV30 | TGTGCCATATCCAGACGAAACACTGAAGCTTTCTTT | CAISRRNTEAFF
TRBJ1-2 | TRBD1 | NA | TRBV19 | TGTGCCAGTGACAGGGGGTTTGGCTACACCTTC | CASDRGFGYTF
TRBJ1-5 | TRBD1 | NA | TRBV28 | TGTGCCAGCAGTTTTGGGGACAGGGAGGATCAGCCCCAGCATTTT | CASSFGDREDQPQHF
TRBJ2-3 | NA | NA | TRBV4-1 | TGCGCCAGCAGCCAAGGATTTCCTCTTAGCACAGATACGCAGTATTTT | CASSQGFPLSTDTQYF
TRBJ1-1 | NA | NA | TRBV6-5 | TGTGCCAGCAGTCCGACAGTGAACACTGAAGCTTTCTTT | CASSPTVNTEAFF
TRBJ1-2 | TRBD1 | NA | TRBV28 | TGTGCCAGCAACGACAGGGATAATGGCTACACCTTC | CASNDRDNGYTF
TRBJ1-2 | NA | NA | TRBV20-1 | TGCAGTGCTAGAAAAGGAGATGGCTACACCTTC | CSARKGDGYTF
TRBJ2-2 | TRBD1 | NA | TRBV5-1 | TGCGCCAGCAGCTCCCAGGGGGCAGAGGGGGAGCTGTTTTTT | CASSSQGAEGELFF
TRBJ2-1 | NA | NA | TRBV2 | TGTGCCAGCAGGAGGTCAAATGAGCAGTTCTTC | CASRRSNEQFF
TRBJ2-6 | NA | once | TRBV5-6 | TGTGCCAGCAGCTTCACAGCCTCTGGGGCCAACGTCCTGACTTTC | CASSFTASGANVLTF
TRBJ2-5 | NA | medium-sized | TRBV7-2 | TGTGCCAGCAGCTTAGTGGTCAGGGAGACCCAGTACTTC | CASSLVVRETQYF
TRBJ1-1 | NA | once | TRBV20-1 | TGCAGTGTACAGGGCTCTGAAGCTTTCTTT | CSVQGSEAFF
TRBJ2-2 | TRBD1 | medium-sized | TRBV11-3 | TGTGCCAGCAGCAATCCCGACAGGGCGAACACCGGGGAGCTGTTTTTT | CASSNPDRANTGELFF